This passage covers 2 T cell receptor beta chains from one sample sequenced in a study of blood T cell repertoires in COVID-19. Clones were read by immunoSEQ multiplex PCR, and TCRdb kept only the in-frame ones, dropping some. Among 380,000 or so clones listed, over 75% were seen once. Sequencing was done on a sample of PBMCs or T cells enriched from blood (not recorded which). All receptors come from a man aged 25-45 years who had recovered from COVID-19.

V usage is TRBV6-1 and J usage is TRBJ2-1, with 12 bases matching TRBD1. J lost 7 bases, V lost 0 bases, and 1 base had no gene match. The CDR3 sequence is 15 residues long. Germline V gene data show CDR1 as MNHNS and CDR2 as SASEGT. As DNA, the CDR3 is TGTGCCAGCAGTGAAGCGGGACAGGGGGCTAATGAGCAGTTCTTC. Protein product: CASSEAGQGANEQFF.

This clone was seen just once. The junction departs from germline at one end; a sequencing error may be responsible. V is TRBV30 and J is TRBJ1-6; D ambiguous. This CDR3 contains 18 residues. Germline values: CDR1 GTSNPN, CDR2 SVGIG (reference sequence). The CDR3 region is CAWTLRYSYESFNSPLHF. As DNA, the CDR3 is TGTGCCTGGACCCTACGGTACAGTTACGAGTCCTTTAATTCACCCCTCCACTTT.